This T cell receptor (beta chain) was captured in a study of T cell responses to AZD1222 COVID-19 vaccine. Findings and caveats of the study: Only a handful of AZD1222 recipients tested seropositive at baseline. Females outnumbered males among donors, who were mostly white British; clonal diversity was possibly underestimated. CD4 TCRs linked to vaccination spanned spike, dominating at 160-218 and 743-854. Spike-specific TCR breadth rose after two AZD1222 doses, and depth rose as well.

Comment on this clone: Its antigen remains unidentified.

Repertoires were generated with immunoSEQ multiplex PCR, while TCRdb's copy carries only in-frame clones and drops some. The sample has about 78,000 clones, about 82% seen once. J gave up 10 bases and V 0 bases, and 10 bases lay outside the gene matches. The CDR3 consists of 15 residues. CDR1 SGHRS and CDR2 YFSETQ come from the germline V gene. The sample here was peripheral blood, taken on day 0 of AZD1222 vaccination. The sequence was obtained from an adult in good health. The chain couples TRBV5-1 to TRBJ2-3; TRBD1 agrees at 8 bases. This CDR3 is CASSLGQGARRAQYF. CDR3 sequence (DNA): TGCGCCAGCAGCTTGGGGCAGGGGGCGAGAAGGGCGCAGTATTTT.